The 13 T cell receptor beta chains listed next were all sequenced from one sample in a study of CD8 T cells in Susac syndrome. The authors reverse transcribed roughly 0.5 to 1 ug RNA with random hexamers. Each CDR3 protein is one row after TCRdb ran MiXCR on the immunoSEQ multiplex PCR reads. Counted here are 150,000 to 200,000 distinct CDR3 sequences, over 85% occurring once; the ten biggest clones make up approximately 0.098%. Specimen: CD4+ T cells from PBMCs. The receptors stem from a human donor in good health.

This chain joins TRBV7-3 and TRBJ2-2, with a weak D call TRBD2 (6 bases). Germline CDR1 SGHTA, CDR2 FQGTGA. The CDR3 covers 14 residues. The V and J ends lost 7 bases and 4 bases respectively, with 13 bases between them. CDR3 sequence reads: CASTPSGVTGELFF. The CDR3 nucleotides read TGTGCCAGCACCCCCTCGGGGGTCACCGGGGAGCTGTTTTTT. The whole variable domain, filled in from reference TRBV7-3 and TRBJ2-2, reads GAGVSQTPSNKVTEKGKYVELRCDPISGHTALYWYRQSLGQGPEFLIYFQGTGAADDSGLPNDRFFAVRPEGSVSTLKIQRTERGDSAVYLCASTPSGVTGELFFGEGSRLTVL.

The genes are TRBV20-1 and TRBJ1-5, with D possibly being TRBD1 (5 bases). The CDR3 loop spans 12 amino acids. The germline V and J ends were trimmed by 3 bases and 7 bases, with 10 bases remaining between them. Germline V CDR1 and CDR2: DFQATT, SNEGSKA (reference sequence). CDR3 coding DNA: TGCAGTGCTAGTCAGGGTAGGCAGCCCCAGCATTTT. Its protein product is CSASQGRQPQHF.

Written as DNA, the CDR3 is TGCGCCAGCAGCATAACCTGGGACAGGGACACCGGGGAGCTGTTTTTT. Amino acids: CASSITWDRDTGELFF. This chain joins TRBV5-1 and TRBJ2-2; 9 bases line up with TRBD1. Per germline, CDR1 SGHRS and CDR2 YFSETQ. The CDR3 runs 16 residues. Trimming cost V 4 bases and J 3 bases; bases outside gene matches: 7.

The genes are TRBV20-1 and TRBJ2-7; D is undetermined. Germline lookup yields CDR1 DFQATT and CDR2 SNEGSKA (reference sequence). This CDR3 is built from 12 residues. V dropped 3 bases and J dropped 0 bases, with 6 bases sitting between them. This CDR3 reads CSASFGSYEQYF. The CDR3 DNA reads as TGCAGTGCTAGTTTCGGCTCCTACGAGCAGTACTTC.

The rearrangement joins TRBV19 to TRBJ2-6, with a weak D call TRBD1 (5 bases). V was pared by 8 bases and J by 0 bases, with 8 bases between. Germline loops: CDR1 LNHDA, CDR2 SQIVND (reference sequence). The CDR3 has 14 residues. CDR3 DNA: TGTGCCAGTGTTGACAGCTCTGGGGCCAACGTCCTGACTTTC. Translating gives CASVDSSGANVLTF.

The chain has TRBV28 and TRBJ1-5, with a weak D call TRBD1 (6 bases). This CDR3 comprises 15 residues. V was clipped by 6 bases and J by 6 bases, with 18 bases between them. CDR1 is MDHEN and CDR2 is SYDVKM in the germline V gene. This CDR3 reads CASSPSGGIGQPQHF. The DNA for the CDR3 is TGTGCCAGCAGCCCTTCTGGGGGCATAGGTCAGCCCCAGCATTTT.

J is TRBJ1-2 and V is TRBV12-3 or TRBV12-4, with unresolved D. This CDR3 comprises 15 residues. Trimming left V 3 bases short and J 4 bases short, with 15 bases between. DNA of the CDR3: TGTGCCAGCAGTTTCATTTCGACACCAGGCTATGGCTACACCTTC. Translated, it gives CASSFISTPGYGYTF.

The genes are TRBV7-8 and TRBJ1-1; no firm D call. This CDR3 region has 14 residues. Germline values: CDR1 SGHVS, CDR2 FQNEAQ. V was trimmed by 1 base and J by 4 bases, leaving 10 bases between them. The CDR3 loop reads CASSLVRAGTEAFF. The DNA of the CDR3 is TGTGCCAGCAGCTTAGTTCGGGCCGGCACTGAAGCTTTCTTT. Drawing the rest from reference TRBV7-8 and TRBJ1-1, the complete variable domain is GAGVSQSPRYKVAKRGQDVALRCDPISGHVSLFWYQQALGQGPEFLTYFQNEAQLDKSGLPSDRFFAERPEGSVSTLKIQRTQQEDSAVYLCASSLVRAGTEAFFGQGTRLTVV.

The V call is TRBV13, the J call TRBJ2-1; 9 nucleotides align to TRBD2. The trim removed 5 bases at V and 14 bases at J, leaving 19 bases unmatched. This CDR3 has 16 residues. Germline CDR1 is PRHDT and CDR2 is FYEKMQ (reference sequence). CDR3 sequence: CASSTRSSGDASREFF. DNA of the CDR3: TGTGCCAGCAGCACCAGATCTAGCGGGGACGCTTCTAGGGAGTTCTTC.

The gene calls are TRBV5-1 and TRBJ2-5; TRBD2 matches at 8 bases. CDR3 length: 16 amino acids. With V trimmed by 4 bases and J by 4 bases, 12 bases remained unmatched. CDR1 is SGHRS and CDR2 is YFSETQ in the germline V gene. The DNA of the CDR3 is TGCGCCAGCAGCCAGCTTCAAGCGGGGGTCGGAGAGACCCAGTACTTC. Translating it yields CASSQLQAGVGETQYF.

The V and J genes are TRBV24-1 and TRBJ1-5; the D is unclear. Trimming removed 7 bases at V and 1 base at J, with 7 bases between. Germline V gene data show CDR1 as KGHDR and CDR2 as SFDVKD. The CDR3 sequence is 13 residues long. CDR3 nucleotide sequence: TGTGCCACCAGCGCCGGGAGCAATCAGCCCCAGCATTTT. Amino acid sequence: CATSAGSNQPQHF.

The genes are TRBV19 and TRBJ1-1, with D hard to call. CDR1 is LNHDA, CDR2 SQIVND, per germline (reference sequence). V lost 3 bases and J 0 bases, leaving 5 bases between the germline ends. CDR3 length equals 13 residues. CDR3 sequence: CASSIELNTEAFF. CDR3 in DNA: TGTGCCAGTAGTATCGAACTGAACACTGAAGCTTTCTTT.

The rearrangement uses TRBV29-1 and TRBJ1-2, with D tentatively TRBD1 (5 bases). V dropped 6 bases and J dropped 4 bases, with 15 bases sitting between them. The CDR3 covers 13 residues. From germline, CDR1 is SQVTM and CDR2 ANQGSEA. The CDR3 nucleotides read TGCAGCGTCGGGCAGGGTCAGGGCTATGGCTACACCTTC. Protein: CSVGQGQGYGYTF.